This TCR beta chain was recovered during a study of blood T cells in healthy people across ages. For the second PCR, which ran for roughly 6 to 12 cycles, a sample-barcoded 5' primer and a J-beta primer mix were used. In TCRdb, the 5' RACE reads were re-called with MiXCR into one record per CDR3 protein. The repertoire holds 850,000 to 1,000,000 distinct CDR3 sequences, with 48% as singletons. The CDR3 has 14 amino acids. Germline CDR1 reads MNHEY; CDR2 reads SVGEGT. A word on this clonotype: One end of the junction does not line up with germline, which may come from a read error.

This TCR was sampled from a man younger than 45 in good health. The sequenced material came from blood. The V gene is TRBV6-2 or TRBV6-3, the J gene TRBJ2-5; a possible D gene is TRBD1 (5 bases). The CDR3 reads CASSDSRQKETQYF. The CDR3 nucleotides are TGTGCCAGCAGTGACTCGAGACAGAAAGAGACCCAGTACTTC.